This T cell receptor (beta chain) was identified during a study of blood T cell repertoires in COVID-19. About the research overall: PBMCs, B-cell-depleted T cells, or T cells were the source of the cDNA or gDNA that made up the material.

In the original processing: Quantification of nucleated cells was approximated via reference gene primer amplification. The repertoire was sequenced with immunoSEQ multiplex PCR; TCRdb's copy has only in-frame clones and lacks some. V and J calls and clone size come straight from that table; D and trimming were deduced from the DNA. The sample holds 84,000 or so clones, nearly 90% seen once. Trimming removed 4 bases from V and 7 bases from J; junction bases left unmatched: 18. Per germline, CDR1 MNHEY and CDR2 SVGEGT. CDR3 length: 17 amino acids. The chain uses TRBV6-2 or TRBV6-3 and TRBJ1-2; TRBD1 matches at 7 bases. This TCR was sampled from a man between 65 and 80 years old with acute or convalescent COVID-19. The sample was peripheral blood. CDR3 bases: TGTGCCAGCAGTTCCCGACAGGGACCTAACCGGCTTTCTGGCTACACCTTC. It yields the protein CASSSRQGPNRLSGYTF.